One and the same sample provided the 27 T cell receptor beta chains below, sequenced in a study of cytomegalovirus exposure and HLA in healthy donors. The primer mix had 60 Vbeta and 13 Jbeta primers. Libraries were prepared by immunoSEQ multiplex PCR; TCRdb keeps only in-frame clonotypes and omits some of them. The repertoire includes around 140,000 clones, about 80% of them detected once, and less than 1.5% sits in the top ten. Sequenced material: PBMCs. The receptors shown here come from a man younger than 45 in good health and CMV-seropositive.

The rearrangement uses TRBV21-1 and TRBJ2-2; whether TRBD2, the table's D call, matches the DNA was not checked. TRBV21-1 is a known pseudogene. This CDR3 has 21 residues. The CDR3, as DNA: TGTGCCAGCAGCAAAGAGGGGGTTGCGGGGGCCCCACTGATGAACACCGGGGAGCTGTTTTTT. As protein: CASSKEGVAGAPLMNTGELFF.

This clone was counted once. The gene calls are TRBV6-1 and TRBJ1-2, with D possibly matching TRBD1 (5 bases). The germline CDR1 and CDR2 sequences are MNHNS and SASEGT. Trimming left V 5 bases short and J 6 bases short, with 10 bases between. The length of the CDR3 is 12 residues. The CDR3 DNA is TGTGCCAGCAGTCAGGGAGGTAATGGCTACACCTTC. Amino acids: CASSQGGNGYTF.

The CDR3 protein is CASSVDAGGFGYTF. In DNA form, the CDR3 reads TGTGCCAGCAGCGTAGATGCAGGGGGCTTTGGCTACACCTTC. The J gene is TRBJ1-2, the V gene TRBV9; TRBD1 matches 8 bases. Germline V gene sequence: CDR1 SGDLS, CDR2 YYNGEE. V lost 0 bases and J lost 7; bases outside the gene matches: 5. CDR3 length equals 14 residues.

This chain connects TRBV13 to TRBJ2-7; a possible D gene is TRBD1 (6 bases). The germline gives CDR1 PRHDT, CDR2 FYEKMQ (reference sequence). This CDR3 contains 15 residues. Trimming left V 10 bases short and J 6 bases short, with 25 bases between. CDR3 nucleotides: TGTGCCACCCACACGGCCGGGACACCTCCGACCGAGCAGTACTTC. Encoded protein: CATHTAGTPPTEQYF.

This clone was found a few times. V is TRBV7-2 and J is TRBJ2-1; possibly TRBD2 for D (5 bases). Trimming cost V 0 bases and J 0 bases, with 6 bases left between them. CDR1 SGHTA and CDR2 FQGNSA come from the germline V gene. The CDR3 length is 15 residues. CDR3 protein: CASSLAGSSYNEQFF. The CDR3 DNA sequence: TGTGCCAGCAGCTTAGCGGGGAGCTCCTACAATGAGCAGTTCTTC.

The chain links TRBV5-1 to TRBJ1-1; D possibly corresponds to TRBD1 (5 bases). This CDR3 is 16 amino acids long. The germline V gene encodes CDR1 SGHRS and CDR2 YFSETQ. The ends were cut back, 0 bases at V and 1 base at J, with 13 bases in the middle. CDR3 loop: CASSLGRTPPNTEAFF. Here the CDR3 DNA reads TGCGCCAGCAGCTTGGGTAGGACACCCCCGAACACTGAAGCTTTCTTT.

This sequence joins TRBV4-2 and TRBJ2-2, with 8 bases aligning to TRBD2. The CDR3 extends over 18 amino acids. Per germline, CDR1 LGHNA and CDR2 YNFKEQ. Trimming at V came to 3 bases and at J to 0 bases, leaving 9 bases not matched to a gene. CDR3 nucleotide sequence: TGTGCCAGCAGCCAGGAGATTACGGGGGGGCCGAACACCGGGGAGCTGTTTTTT. It yields the protein CASSQEITGGPNTGELFF.

The J gene is TRBJ2-1, the V gene TRBV5-6, with D perhaps TRBD1 (7 bases). CDR3 length: 15 residues. Germline V gene sequence: CDR1 SGHDT, CDR2 YYEEEE. V lost 4 bases to trimming and J lost 4 bases, with 15 bases between them. CDR3 nucleotides: TGTGCCAGCAGCCTCGTACAGGGGAGGTACAATGAGCAGTTCTTC. Protein sequence: CASSLVQGRYNEQFF.

J is TRBJ2-3 and V is TRBV9; the match to TRBD2 covers 10 bases. V trimming: 4 bases; J trimming: 0 bases; junction bases outside the gene matches: 5. CDR1 and CDR2 from the germline V gene are SGDLS and YYNGEE. CDR3 length: 16 residues. The DNA of the CDR3 is TGTGCCAGCAGCTCGGCGACTAGCGGGAGCACAGATACGCAGTATTTT. Protein product: CASSSATSGSTDTQYF.

This clone occurred once. This rearrangement joins TRBV10-3 to TRBJ2-7, with TRBD1 identical over 11 bases. The V gene's germline CDR1 is ENHRY and CDR2 SYGVKD. There are 13 residues in the CDR3. J was trimmed by 5 bases and V by 6 bases; bases with no gene match: 3. The CDR3 here is CAISGTGGDEQYF. The CDR3 bases are TGTGCCATCAGCGGGACAGGGGGGGACGAGCAGTACTTC.

In its sample, this clone was seen once. The V call is TRBV19, the J call TRBJ2-7; a possible D gene is TRBD1 (6 bases). Germline V CDR1 and CDR2: LNHDA, SQIVND (reference sequence). This CDR3 has 12 residues. V shed 5 bases and J shed 3 bases, with 8 bases lying between them. In DNA, the CDR3 is TGTGCCAGTAGTCAAGGGGGCTACGAGCAGTACTTC. It codes for CASSQGGYEQYF.

The J gene is TRBJ1-1, the V gene TRBV25-1, with a tentative D call TRBD1 (5 bases). This CDR3 contains 15 residues. CDR1 and CDR2 (germline): MGHDK, SYGVNS. V lost 1 base and J 4 bases, leaving 13 bases between the germline ends. The CDR3 DNA follows: TGTGCCAGCAGTGAATCCCAGGGTAAGGGCACTGAAGCTTTCTTT. Protein product: CASSESQGKGTEAFF.

The genes are TRBV28 and TRBJ2-7; 8 bases line up with TRBD1. Germline CDR1 MDHEN, CDR2 SYDVKM. The CDR3 is 15 residues long. The trim removed 2 bases at V and 4 bases at J, leaving 7 bases unmatched. The CDR3: CASSLGTGMGYEQYF. CDR3 in DNA: TGTGCCAGCAGTTTAGGGACAGGCATGGGGTACGAGCAGTACTTC.

The chain combines TRBV19 with TRBJ2-7; weak D call: TRBD1 (6 bases). Germline V gene data show CDR1 as LNHDA and CDR2 as SQIVND (reference sequence). The CDR3 sequence is 14 residues long. The V and J ends lost 4 bases and 3 bases respectively, with 13 bases between them. The CDR3 loop is CASSNQDSFYEQYF. In nucleotides, the CDR3 is TGTGCCAGTAGTAACCAGGACAGTTTCTACGAGCAGTACTTC.

The V gene is TRBV9, the J gene TRBJ2-2; 9 nucleotides match TRBD2. Germline CDR1 and CDR2: SGDLS and YYNGEE. Trimming at V came to 3 bases and at J to 7 bases, leaving 7 bases not matched to a gene. The CDR3 runs to 15 residues. The CDR3 DNA is TGTGCCAGCAGCGACGGCGGGAGGGGCGTCGGGGAGCTGTTTTTT. Translating gives CASSDGGRGVGELFF.

The chain recombines TRBV5-1 with TRBJ1-1, with 11 bases fitting TRBD1. The germline V gene has CDR1 SGHRS and CDR2 YFSETQ. CDR3 size: 15 residues. V was clipped by 4 bases and J by 4 bases; unmatched bases: 6. This chain's CDR3 is CASSPDRGLGTEAFF. CDR3 bases: TGCGCCAGCAGCCCGGACAGGGGGCTGGGCACTGAAGCTTTCTTT.

CDR3 loop: CASSQDRGVGGYTF. CDR3 sequence (DNA): TGTGCCAGCAGCCAAGATCGGGGTGTTGGTGGCTACACCTTC. The V gene is TRBV14, the J gene TRBJ1-2; D is unresolved. CDR1 is SGHDN, CDR2 FVKESK, per germline. The CDR3 loop spans 14 amino acids. V shed 0 bases and J shed 7 bases, with 12 bases lying between them.

The J gene is TRBJ2-1, the V gene TRBV19; 7 positions match TRBD2. The CDR3 is 13 residues long. V trimming: 8 bases; J trimming: 7 bases; junction bases outside the gene matches: 8. From germline, CDR1 is LNHDA and CDR2 SQIVND (reference sequence). The CDR3 is CASRRVGGNEQFF. The CDR3 DNA sequence: TGTGCCAGTCGTCGGGTGGGGGGGAATGAGCAGTTCTTC.

The chain joins TRBV18 to TRBJ2-3; TRBD1 is a possible D gene (5 bases). The CDR3 has 16 amino acids. Germline loops: CDR1 KGHSH, CDR2 LQKENI. Trimming shortened V by 0 bases and J by 4 bases, and 14 bases separated the two germline ends. DNA for the CDR3: TGTGCCAGCTCACCACCTTGGCAGGGCCAGGCAGATACGCAGTATTTT. It yields the protein CASSPPWQGQADTQYF.

The chain has TRBV6-5 and TRBJ1-2; TRBD1 aligns across 9 bases. From germline, CDR1 is MNHEY and CDR2 SVGAGI. This CDR3 is 14 amino acids long. V shed 5 bases and J 6 bases; nucleotides not matched to a gene: 7. CDR3 in amino acids: CASSRTGQGHGYTF. The CDR3 DNA reads TGTGCCAGCAGTCGTACGGGACAGGGTCATGGCTACACCTTC.

The chain is built from TRBV27 and TRBJ1-2; D may be TRBD1 (6 bases). Germline lookup yields CDR1 MNHEY and CDR2 SMNVEV (reference sequence). The V and J ends lost 1 base and 4 bases respectively, with 16 bases between them. The CDR3 extends over 16 amino acids. The CDR3, as DNA: TGTGCCAGCAGTTTATTCGGGACACAATTCTCCTATGGCTACACCTTC. The encoded protein is CASSLFGTQFSYGYTF.

The rearrangement joins TRBV4-1 to TRBJ2-5; D may be TRBD1 (6 bases). The J call may not be correct, given that the DNA end is closer to TRBJ2-7. The CDR3 sequence is 15 residues long. CDR1 is MGHRA, CDR2 YSYEKL, per germline. In DNA, the CDR3 is TGCGCCAGCAGCCAAGATGAACAGGGCATCAACGAGCAGTACTTC. Protein sequence: CASSQDEQGINEQYF.

This clone was observed a single time. V is TRBV9 and J is TRBJ2-6, with TRBD2 matching 7 bases. There are 13 residues in the CDR3. The V segment lost 9 bases and the J segment 2 bases; nucleotides outside the gene matches: 2. Per the germline V gene, CDR1 is SGDLS and CDR2 is YYNGEE. The CDR3 coding sequence is TGTGCCACGGGGGGAGCTGGGGCCAACGTCCTGACTTTC. Translation: CATGGAGANVLTF.

The chain has TRBV28 and TRBJ1-2; D possibly corresponds to TRBD1 (6 bases). Germline CDR1 MDHEN, CDR2 SYDVKM. V shed 5 bases and J shed 6 bases, with 16 bases lying between them. The CDR3 contains 14 residues. CDR3 in amino acids: CASSPAERGNGYTF. CDR3 sequence (DNA): TGTGCCAGCAGTCCCGCCGAAAGGGGGAATGGCTACACCTTC.

The rearrangement uses TRBV29-1 and TRBJ2-7; TRBD2 aligns across 10 bases. The ends lost 7 bases at V and 6 bases at J; junction bases unmatched: 6. The CDR3 runs 12 residues. CDR1 is SQVTM and CDR2 is ANQGSEA in the germline V gene. Here the CDR3 reads CSALAGVSEQYF. For the CDR3, the DNA is TGCAGCGCGCTAGCGGGAGTCTCCGAGCAGTACTTC.

The chain combines TRBV5-1 with TRBJ2-1, with D perhaps matching TRBD2 (5 bases). The V end lost 4 bases, the J end lost 0 bases, and 17 bases lay between the germline ends. The CDR3 sequence is 17 residues long. Germline-derived CDR1 and CDR2 are SGHRS and YFSETQ. CDR3 DNA: TGCGCCAGCAGCCTTCCTGACGAGGGTTTCTCCTACAATGAGCAGTTCTTC. Translating it yields CASSLPDEGFSYNEQFF. Drawing the rest from reference TRBV5-1 and TRBJ2-1, the complete variable domain is KAGVTQTPRYLIKTRGQQVTLSCSPISGHRSVSWYQQTPGQGLQFLFEYFSETQRNKGNFPGRFSGRQFSNSRSEMNVSTLELGDSALYLCASSLPDEGFSYNEQFFGPGTRLTVL.

For this clone: One junction end does not reproduce the germline sequence, and a read error may be involved. The same CDR3 also results from other DNA sequences found in this sample. V gene TRBV4-2 combines with J gene TRBJ2-2; TRBD2 is a possible D gene (5 bases). Germline assignment: CDR1 LGHNA and CDR2 YNFKEQ. This CDR3 comprises 15 residues. In DNA, the CDR3 is TGTGCCAGTAGCCAAGAAGGAGGTTCGTACGGGGAGCTGTTTTTT. It yields the protein CASSQEGGSYGELFF.